This record covers a single T cell receptor beta chain. What it binds is unknown. The data originate from a study of OX40 agonist ivuxolimab in advanced cancers. Study information: Dose-escalation subjects each had hepatocellular carcinoma, melanoma, renal cell or head and neck cancer. Of mixed ages from about 23 to 90 and averaging 60 years, the group was just under 85% male.

Sequencing used immunoSEQ multiplex PCR; TCRdb keeps in-frame clones, though not all of them. The table lists about 76,000 clones, roughly nine tenths of them singletons. Findings and caveats of the study: Those patients achieving a partial response at 0.1-3.0 mg/kg showed among the lowest clonal expansion. Antigen specificity of clonally expanded peripheral T cells was not established.

This CDR3 has 12 residues. V was trimmed by 3 bases and J by 7 bases, leaving 7 bases between them. CDR1 is LGHNT and CDR2 is FRNRAP in the germline V gene. The J gene is TRBJ2-1, the V gene TRBV12-5, with D tentatively TRBD2 (6 bases). This TCR came from an adult with an advanced solid tumor such as melanoma, head and neck, liver or kidney cancer. Sample: CD4+ or CD8+ T cells sorted from blood, taken in a trial of the OX40 agonist ivuxolimab. CDR3 sequence (DNA): TGTGCTAGTGGTTTCAGCGGGAATGAGCAGTTCTTC. It codes for CASGFSGNEQFF.